A selection of T cell receptor beta chains follows, all from one sample in a study of OX40 agonist ivuxolimab in advanced cancers. Generated by immunoSEQ multiplex PCR, the TCRdb table keeps only in-frame clones and is missing some. The profile shows tens of thousands of clones, about 80% of them singletons. Sequenced here: CD4+ or CD8+ T cells sorted from blood, sampled in a trial of the OX40 agonist ivuxolimab. The receptor set was obtained from an adult with an advanced solid tumor such as melanoma, head and neck, liver or kidney cancer. The CDR3 runs from the conserved cysteine through the conserved F or W. The D gene is left open where the match is weak. Clone size is stated in some rows and not others, as once, few, many or a class when expanded.

v_call	clone_size	j_call	d_call	cdr3_aa	cdr3_nt
TRBV5-1	few	TRBJ2-5	TRBD1	CASSLGGQGDYETQYF	TGCGCCAGCAGCTTGGGCGGACAGGGGGATTACGAGACCCAGTACTTC
TRBV11-2	-	TRBJ1-2	-	CASSLDRRGVYGYTF	TGTGCCAGCAGCTTAGATCGGAGGGGGGTCTATGGCTACACCTTC
TRBV5-5	-	TRBJ2-7	TRBD1	CASSLRPGTGAYEQYF	TGTGCCAGCAGCCTCAGACCCGGGACAGGGGCCTACGAGCAGTACTTC
TRBV9	-	TRBJ1-1	-	CASSARGTEAFF	TGTGCCAGCAGCGCACGGGGCACCGAAGCTTTCTTT
TRBV12-5	-	TRBJ2-7	-	CASGFTGYSSYEQYF	TGTGCTAGTGGCTTCACAGGGTACTCTTCCTACGAGCAGTACTTC
TRBV7-6	-	TRBJ2-5	-	CASSLTVRQETQYF	TGTGCCAGCAGCTTAACTGTCCGCCAAGAGACCCAGTACTTC
TRBV2	few	TRBJ1-3	-	CASSGYQGNSGNTIYF	TGTGCCAGCAGTGGGTACCAGGGGAACTCTGGAAACACCATATATTTT
TRBV7-7	-	TRBJ2-5	TRBD1	CASSLEQGAHETQYF	TGTGCCAGCAGCTTGGAGCAGGGGGCGCATGAGACCCAGTACTTC
TRBV5-1	-	TRBJ1-2	-	CASSPPPEIPNYGYTF	TGCGCCAGCAGCCCGCCGCCGGAGATCCCCAACTATGGCTACACCTTC
TRBV7-8	-	TRBJ1-6	-	CASSHSDGALSPLHF	TGTGCCAGCAGCCATTCGGACGGGGCCCTTTCACCCCTCCACTTT
TRBV5-1	once	TRBJ2-4	-	CASSPPRGGRGIQYF	TGCGCCAGCAGCCCGCCCCGAGGGGGGCGCGGCATTCAGTACTTC
TRBV18	-	TRBJ1-1	-	CASSQGSGTEAFF	TGTGCCAGCTCACAGGGTTCCGGCACTGAAGCTTTCTTT
TRBV11-2	-	TRBJ2-1	-	CASSLVMSSYNEQFF	TGTGCCAGCAGCCTTGTTATGAGCTCCTACAATGAGCAGTTCTTC
TRBV7-6	-	TRBJ1-5	TRBD1	CASSSLTGGSNQPQHF	TGTGCCAGCAGCTCGTTAACAGGGGGCTCGAATCAGCCCCAGCATTTT
TRBV7-2	-	TRBJ2-5	-	CASSLVIFGGETQYF	TGTGCCAGCAGCTTAGTCATATTCGGCGGGGAGACCCAGTACTTC
TRBV5-1	-	TRBJ2-7	-	CASFRDAGSYEQYF	TGCGCCAGCTTCCGGGACGCGGGCTCCTACGAGCAGTACTTC
TRBV19	-	TRBJ2-7	TRBD1	CASSANRGYEQYF	TGTGCCAGTAGTGCCAACAGGGGTTACGAGCAGTACTTC
TRBV6-1	-	TRBJ1-2	TRBD1	CASMFQGAYYGYTF	TGTGCCAGCATGTTCCAGGGGGCATACTATGGCTACACCTTC
TRBV11-1	few	TRBJ1-1	TRBD1	CASAKGQGAWGTEAFF	TGTGCCAGCGCCAAGGGACAGGGTGCCTGGGGCACTGAAGCTTTCTTT
TRBV7-8	-	TRBJ2-7	-	CASSLGGVVSYEQYF	TGTGCCAGCAGCTTAGGCGGGGTCGTCTCCTACGAGCAGTACTTC
TRBV18	-	TRBJ2-7	TRBD1	CASSADREPNF	TGTGCCAGCTCAGCCGACAGGGAGCCTAACTTC
TRBV7-2	-	TRBJ1-5	-	CASSLSGGNQPQHF	TGTGCCAGCAGCTTATCTGGGGGCAATCAGCCCCAGCATTTT
TRBV7-2	-	TRBJ2-5	TRBD2	CASSLADVRGGETQYF	TGTGCCAGCAGCTTAGCTGACGTGCGCGGGGGGGAGACCCAGTACTTC
TRBV6-5	-	TRBJ2-3	TRBD2	CASRPLAGGPDTQYF	TGTGCCAGCAGGCCACTAGCGGGGGGGCCAGATACGCAGTATTTT
TRBV2	few	TRBJ1-1	-	CASSKQGGNTEAFF	TGTGCCAGCAGCAAACAGGGTGGGAACACTGAAGCTTTCTTT
TRBV25-1	-	TRBJ2-7	TRBD1	CASSERSGQGKYEQYF	TGTGCCAGCAGTGAACGCTCGGGACAGGGAAAATACGAGCAGTACTTC
TRBV28	-	TRBJ2-5	TRBD1	CASRTGGQETQYF	TGTGCCAGCAGGACAGGGGGTCAAGAGACCCAGTACTTC
TRBV4-2	few	TRBJ1-1	-	CASSQDLSVNAEAFF	TGTGCCAGCAGCCAAGATCTCTCGGTGAACGCTGAAGCTTTCTTT
TRBV2	-	TRBJ1-6	TRBD1	CASSKTRTGGDSPLHF	TGTGCCAGCAGCAAGACCCGGACAGGGGGGGATTCACCCCTCCACTTT
TRBV4-1	medium-sized	TRBJ2-7	TRBD1	CASSQVGTGKYEQYF	TGCGCCAGCAGCCAAGTAGGGACAGGGAAGTACGAGCAGTACTTC
TRBV19	-	TRBJ1-4	TRBD1	CAARQGVGEKLFF	TGTGCCGCCCGACAGGGGGTGGGTGAAAAACTGTTTTTT
TRBV19	-	TRBJ1-5	TRBD1	CASTPGQGQQPQHF	TGTGCCAGTACCCCGGGACAGGGCCAACAGCCCCAGCATTTT
TRBV30	-	TRBJ2-4	-	CAWSRWVGGAAKNIQYF	TGTGCCTGGAGTAGATGGGTAGGGGGGGCGGCCAAAAACATTCAGTACTTC
TRBV4-2	-	TRBJ2-7	-	CASSQVQGGPYEQYF	TGTGCCAGCAGCCAAGTGCAGGGGGGGCCCTACGAGCAGTACTTC
TRBV9	-	TRBJ1-1	-	CASSVVAAGEAFF	TGTGCCAGCAGCGTAGTAGCGGCAGGGGAGGCTTTCTTT
TRBV30	once	TRBJ1-4	TRBD1	CAWARTGGNEKLFF	TGTGCCTGGGCCCGGACAGGGGGAAATGAAAAACTGTTTTTT
TRBV29-1	-	TRBJ2-7	TRBD1	CSVQPGTGIYEQYF	TGCAGCGTTCAGCCGGGGACAGGGATCTACGAGCAGTACTTC
TRBV12-5	-	TRBJ2-2	TRBD2	CASGKQIAGGHTGELFF	TGTGCTAGTGGTAAACAAATAGCGGGGGGACACACCGGGGAGCTGTTTTTT
TRBV11-3	-	TRBJ2-5	-	CASSLSGAQETQYF	TGTGCCAGCAGCCTTTCCGGGGCCCAGGAGACCCAGTACTTC
TRBV18	-	TRBJ1-4	-	CASSGLGSPTTNEKLFF	TGTGCCAGCTCAGGGTTGGGCAGCCCTACAACTAATGAAAAACTGTTTTTT
TRBV27	-	TRBJ2-3	-	CASSLLTALRDTQYF	TGTGCCAGCAGTTTACTGACAGCCCTCAGGGATACGCAGTATTTT
TRBV6-5	-	TRBJ1-4	TRBD1	CASSFDRGNEKLFF	TGTGCCAGCAGTTTCGACAGGGGGAATGAAAAACTGTTTTTT